Listed below are T cell receptor beta chains from one sample, sequenced in a study of T cell clonotyping in hematopoietic cell transplantation. Profiled with immunoSEQ multiplex PCR; TCRdb holds only in-frame clones, not every one. Of roughly 1,200 clones in the sample, 65% to 70% are singletons; the top ten hold approximately 40%. This sample comprised peripheral blood mononuclear cells, obtained 100 days after allogeneic stem cell transplant. Source of these receptors: a female patient aged 30 to 45 who had an allogeneic stem cell transplant, so T cells may come from the graft donor. Some clones in this sample may be carry-over from other donors' samples. The CDR3 runs from the conserved cysteine through the conserved F or W. Fields, in order: clone size, V gene, J gene, D gene, CDR3 length, CDR3 DNA, CDR3 protein. D genes are given only for firm matches. The size entry is marked missing in some rows and otherwise reads once, few, many or a size class.

size: .; V: TRBV28; J: TRBJ2-7; D: TRBD1; length: 13; DNA: TGTGCCAGCAGTGTGGGACAGGGCTACGAGCAGTACTTC; CDR3: CASSVGQGYEQYF
size: .; V: TRBV9; J: TRBJ1-2; D: TRBD1; length: 15; DNA: TGTGCCAGCAGCGCCGTAGGGGGCGGGAGCTATGGCTACACCTTC; CDR3: CASSAVGGGSYGYTF
size: .; V: TRBV19; J: TRBJ2-3; D: TRBD2; length: 15; DNA: TGTGCCAGTAGCCCTAGCGGGGGTGGCACAGATACGCAGTATTTT; CDR3: CASSPSGGGTDTQYF
size: .; V: TRBV14; J: TRBJ2-3; D: .; length: 17; DNA: TGTGCCAGCAGCCAAGACTTAGCGGAGACACCTATAGATACGCAGTATTTT; CDR3: CASSQDLAETPIDTQYF
size: .; V: TRBV27; J: TRBJ2-7; D: TRBD2; length: 14; DNA: TGTGCCACTCAAGTCGGGGGGAGCTCCTACGAGCAGTACTTC; CDR3: CATQVGGSSYEQYF
size: once; V: TRBV30; J: TRBJ2-1; D: .; length: 14; DNA: TGTGCCTGGGCCCTCGGGAGCTCCTACAATGAGCAGTTCTTC; CDR3: CAWALGSSYNEQFF
size: few; V: TRBV28; J: TRBJ2-7; D: .; length: 11; DNA: TGTGCCAGCAGTTCCTTCTACGAGCAGTACTTC; CDR3: CASSSFYEQYF
size: .; V: TRBV7-9; J: TRBJ2-5; D: TRBD1; length: 15; DNA: TGTGCCAGCAGCGAGACGAGGGACAGCCAAGAGACCCAGTACTTC; CDR3: CASSETRDSQETQYF
size: .; V: TRBV5-1; J: TRBJ1-4; D: TRBD1; length: 14; DNA: TGCGCCAGCAGCCCAGGACAGGTGAATGAAAAACTGTTTTTT; CDR3: CASSPGQVNEKLFF
size: .; V: TRBV2; J: TRBJ2-7; D: .; length: 14; DNA: TGTGCCAGCAGTCTTGACAGCCTCTCCTACGAGCAGTACTTC; CDR3: CASSLDSLSYEQYF
size: .; V: TRBV27; J: TRBJ2-3; D: .; length: 15; DNA: TGTGCCAGCAGTCCCACAGGGATAGTGACAGATACGCAGTATTTT; CDR3: CASSPTGIVTDTQYF
size: .; V: TRBV14; J: TRBJ2-2; D: .; length: 14; DNA: TGTGCCAGCAGCCAAGGAGGGCTCACCGGGGAGTTGTTTTTT; CDR3: CASSQGGLTGELFF
size: .; V: TRBV15; J: TRBJ1-6; D: .; length: 13; DNA: TGTGCCACCAGCAGAGATCAGGATTCACCCCTCCACTTT; CDR3: CATSRDQDSPLHF
size: once; V: TRBV7-6; J: TRBJ2-1; D: TRBD2; length: 16; DNA: TGTGCCAGCAGCCCTGGGAAGCGGGGAATCTACAATGAGCAGTTCTTC; CDR3: CASSPGKRGIYNEQFF
size: .; V: TRBV4-3; J: TRBJ2-7; D: .; length: 15; DNA: TGCGCCAGCAGCCAAGACTGGGCAGGGTCGTACGAGCAGTACTTC; CDR3: CASSQDWAGSYEQYF
size: .; V: TRBV7-8; J: TRBJ2-7; D: TRBD1; length: 14; DNA: TGTGCCAGCAGCGGCCCGGGACAGGGCTACGAGCAGTACTTC; CDR3: CASSGPGQGYEQYF
size: .; V: TRBV30; J: TRBJ1-2; D: TRBD1; length: 16; DNA: TGTGCCTGGCTCACACCGGGGACAGGGGGGTTTTATGGCTACACCTTC; CDR3: CAWLTPGTGGFYGYTF
size: .; V: TRBV6-6; J: TRBJ2-7; D: .; length: 13; DNA: TGTGCCAGCAGGCCCGCTGGGGCCTACGAGCAGTACTTC; CDR3: CASRPAGAYEQYF
size: .; V: TRBV5-1; J: TRBJ1-2; D: TRBD1; length: 18; DNA: TGCGCCAGCAGCTCCATCGACAGGGGCCACTACTCTAACTATGGCTACACCTTC; CDR3: CASSSIDRGHYSNYGYTF
size: .; V: TRBV7-9; J: TRBJ1-1; D: TRBD1; length: 14; DNA: TGTGCCAGCAGCGTAGAGACAGGGCACACTGAAGCTTTCTTT; CDR3: CASSVETGHTEAFF
size: .; V: TRBV15; J: TRBJ2-2; D: TRBD2; length: 15; DNA: TGTGCCACCCTTCCTAGCGGGGGTGACACCGGGGAGCTGTTTTTT; CDR3: CATLPSGGDTGELFF
size: .; V: TRBV6-1; J: TRBJ1-5; D: .; length: 13; DNA: TGTGCCAGCAGCCCACAAGGGGAAGAGCCCCAGCATTTT; CDR3: CASSPQGEEPQHF
size: .; V: TRBV9; J: TRBJ1-4; D: .; length: 14; DNA: TGTGCCAGCAGCCCGGACACCGCTAATGAAAAACTGTTTTTT; CDR3: CASSPDTANEKLFF
size: .; V: TRBV27; J: TRBJ1-2; D: TRBD1; length: 14; DNA: TGTGCCAGCAGTTTCCAGGGGGCCCAGAGTGGCTACACCTTC; CDR3: CASSFQGAQSGYTF
size: .; V: TRBV25-1; J: TRBJ1-2; D: TRBD1; length: 15; DNA: TGTGCCAGCAGTGCCCGGACAGGGGGTGGGTTTGGCTACACCTTC; CDR3: CASSARTGGGFGYTF
size: .; V: TRBV4-3; J: TRBJ2-7; D: .; length: 12; DNA: TGCGCCAGCAGCCAAGGCCGAGGGACGGCCGTGTTC; CDR3: CASSQGRGTAVF
size: .; V: TRBV4-3; J: TRBJ2-7; D: TRBD1; length: 18; DNA: TGCGCCAGCAGCCAAAGGCCAGTAACAGGGGCAGGCTCCTACGAGCAGTACTTC; CDR3: CASSQRPVTGAGSYEQYF